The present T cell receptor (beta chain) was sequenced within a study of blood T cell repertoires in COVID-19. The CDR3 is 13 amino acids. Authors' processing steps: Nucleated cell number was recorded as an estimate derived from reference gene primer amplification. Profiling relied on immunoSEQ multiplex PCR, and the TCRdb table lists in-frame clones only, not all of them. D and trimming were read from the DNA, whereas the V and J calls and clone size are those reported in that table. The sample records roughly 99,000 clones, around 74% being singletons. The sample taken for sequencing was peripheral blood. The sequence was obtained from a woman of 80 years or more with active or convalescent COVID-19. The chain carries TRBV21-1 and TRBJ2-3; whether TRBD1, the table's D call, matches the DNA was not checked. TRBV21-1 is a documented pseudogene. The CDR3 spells CASSPQGVFTQYF. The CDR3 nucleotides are TGTGCCAGCAGCCCCCAGGGGGTGTTTACGCAGTATTTT.